Presented here are 27 T cell receptor beta chains from one specimen sequenced in a study of blood T cell repertoires in COVID-19. Measured with immunoSEQ multiplex PCR; TCRdb has only the in-frame clones, and not every one. Among hundreds of thousands of clones listed, 86% were seen once. Sequenced sample: peripheral blood. These receptors were taken from a woman in her thirties with active or convalescent COVID-19.

The CDR3 sequence is CASSLANPGNTIYF. The CDR3 region has the DNA TGTGCCAGCAGCTTAGCTAATCCCGGAAACACCATATATTTT. The chain carries TRBV7-9 and TRBJ1-3; unclear D gene. The V gene's germline CDR1 is SEHNR and CDR2 FQNEAQ (reference sequence). This CDR3 is built from 14 residues. V was trimmed by 0 bases and J by 4 bases, leaving 7 bases between them.

This clone was seen only once. The chain employs TRBV12-3 or TRBV12-4 and TRBJ1-1, with D unclear. This CDR3 has 12 residues. Deletions cut 5 bases from V and 5 bases from J, with 9 bases between. CDR3 residues: CASSQGGTEAFF. In DNA form, the CDR3 reads TGTGCCAGCAGTCAAGGCGGGACTGAAGCTTTCTTT.

V and J are TRBV10-2 and TRBJ1-1, with D maybe TRBD1 (6 bases). From germline, CDR1 is WSHSY and CDR2 SAAADI. There are 14 residues in the CDR3. Trimming took off 7 bases at V and 2 bases at J, with 14 bases between the two ends. CDR3 region: CASILGHQNTEAFF. The CDR3 DNA reads as TGCGCCAGCATCCTGGGACACCAAAACACTGAAGCTTTCTTT.

This clone was seen a single time. CDR3 in amino acids: CASSQDTERSSYNEQFF. Here the CDR3 DNA reads TGTGCCAGCAGCCAAGATACGGAGCGGAGCTCCTACAATGAGCAGTTCTTC. The chain joins TRBV4-2 to TRBJ2-1; tentatively, D is TRBD2 (5 bases). V was cut by 0 bases and J by 0 bases, with 12 bases left in between. This CDR3 spans 17 amino acids. The germline CDR1 and CDR2 sequences are LGHNA and YNFKEQ.

The chain combines TRBV4-1 with TRBJ2-1; 9 bases map to TRBD2. This CDR3 is 18 amino acids long. V trimming: 2 bases; J trimming: 6 bases; junction bases outside the gene matches: 14. The germline CDR1 and CDR2 sequences are MGHRA and YSYEKL. The CDR3 sequence: CASSQRRGEAGGGNEQFF. CDR3 coding DNA: TGCGCCAGCAGCCAAAGACGCGGGGAAGCGGGAGGAGGCAATGAGCAGTTCTTC.

This chain links TRBV3-1 (or the pseudogene TRBV3-2) with TRBJ2-1; 9 bases line up with TRBD2. The CDR3 is 17 amino acids. Per the germline V gene, CDR1 is LGHDT and CDR2 is YNNKEL (reference sequence). V was clipped by 3 bases and J by 8 bases; unmatched bases: 14. CDR3 coding DNA: TGTGCCAGCAGCCAGGATTTCCTAGCGGGATCGTCGCATGAGCAGTTCTTC. Amino acids: CASSQDFLAGSSHEQFF.

This clone was recorded once. This chain connects TRBV19 to TRBJ2-1; TRBD1 matches 8 bases. The germline CDR1 and CDR2 sequences are LNHDA and SQIVND (reference sequence). The CDR3 covers 15 residues. The trim removed 7 bases at V and 1 base at J, leaving 6 bases unmatched. CDR3 in amino acids: CASTSGQGSYNEQFF. The CDR3, as DNA: TGTGCCAGTACCTCCGGACAGGGATCCTACAATGAGCAGTTCTTC.

V usage is TRBV29-1 and J usage is TRBJ2-3; a possible D gene is TRBD2 (5 bases). V was clipped by 4 bases and J by 4 bases, with 6 bases between them. CDR1 and CDR2 from the germline V gene are SQVTM and ANQGSEA. The CDR3 is 11 amino acids. CDR3 in DNA: TGCAGCGTTGCGGAGGCAGATACGCAGTATTTT. This translates into CSVAEADTQYF.

Here the CDR3 reads CASSQDGRGSTDTQYF. The CDR3 DNA is TGTGCCAGCAGCCAAGACGGGCGGGGGAGCACAGATACGCAGTATTTT. V is TRBV14 and J is TRBJ2-3; the match to TRBD2 covers 7 bases. From germline, CDR1 is SGHDN and CDR2 FVKESK. Trimming took 0 bases from V and 0 from J; bases not matched to a gene: 3. The CDR3 is 16 residues long.

This chain links TRBV6-1 with TRBJ1-5; perhaps TRBD1 as D (5 bases). The V gene's germline CDR1 is MNHNS and CDR2 SASEGT. The CDR3 is made up of 14 amino acids. V was trimmed by 2 bases and J by 7 bases, leaving 12 bases between them. For the CDR3, the DNA is TGTGCCAGCAGTGAATTGCAGGGCGGCCAGCCCCAGCATTTT. Translating gives CASSELQGGQPQHF.

The chain carries TRBV20-1 and TRBJ2-1; TRBD2 aligns across 9 bases. This CDR3 is built from 14 residues. Germline CDR1 and CDR2: DFQATT and SNEGSKA (reference sequence). Trimming took 3 bases from V and 4 from J; bases not matched to a gene: 4. This chain's CDR3 is CSASSLAGYNEQFF. CDR3 DNA: TGCAGTGCTAGTAGCCTAGCGGGATACAATGAGCAGTTCTTC.

The chain recombines TRBV2 with TRBJ1-1, with D hard to call. The V gene lost 8 bases and the J gene lost 3 bases, with 10 bases spanning the gap. CDR1 SNHLY and CDR2 FYNNEI come from the germline V gene. This CDR3 region has 12 residues. CDR3 region: CASARGYTEAFF. CDR3 nucleotide sequence: TGTGCCAGCGCCCGGGGATACACTGAAGCTTTCTTT.

The V and J genes are TRBV9 and TRBJ2-1; the D gene is possibly TRBD2 (6 bases). Trimming left V 4 bases short and J 6 bases short, with 23 bases between. This CDR3 spans 17 amino acids. Germline CDR1 and CDR2: SGDLS and YYNGEE. The CDR3 DNA reads TGTGCCAGCAGCTTCGCCGGGGGAGCCCTCATCCGCAATGAGCAGTTCTTC. Its protein product is CASSFAGGALIRNEQFF.

The chain links TRBV13 to TRBJ1-2; 9 nucleotides match TRBD1. This CDR3 spans 16 amino acids. The V segment lost 0 bases and the J segment 8 bases; nucleotides outside the gene matches: 10. Germline V gene lookup returns CDR1 PRHDT and CDR2 FYEKMQ (reference sequence). The CDR3 DNA sequence: TGTGCCAGCAGCTTAGGCCGGGGACAGGGATGGTCGGGCTACACCTTC. Translation gives CASSLGRGQGWSGYTF.

This chain uses TRBV6-1 with TRBJ1-2; D not resolved. With 0 bases removed from V and 4 bases from J, the gap between germline ends came to 9 bases. This CDR3 has 14 amino acids. The germline V gene has CDR1 MNHNS and CDR2 SASEGT. The CDR3 DNA sequence: TGTGCCAGCAGTGAAGCGAGTAGATCCTATGGCTACACCTTC. This encodes CASSEASRSYGYTF.

V is TRBV7-8 and J is TRBJ2-1; D may be TRBD2 (6 bases). Germline CDR1 and CDR2: SGHVS and FQNEAQ. The CDR3 is 14 residues long. Trimming stripped 4 bases from V and 4 bases from J, with 11 bases between. This CDR3 reads CASSSRTKYNEQFF. The CDR3 DNA is TGTGCCAGCAGCTCGCGGACTAAATACAATGAGCAGTTCTTC.

A few counts support this clone. The chain links TRBV19 to TRBJ1-5, with D uncertain. The CDR3 length is 15 residues. The germline CDR1 and CDR2 sequences are LNHDA and SQIVND (reference sequence). Trimming took off 6 bases at V and 4 bases at J, with 16 bases between the two ends. CDR3 sequence (DNA): TGTGCCAGTAGGGGAGGCGGTGTGAAAAATCAGCCCCAGCATTTT. Translation gives CASRGGGVKNQPQHF.

The chain links TRBV27 to TRBJ2-7; D not resolved. Germline V gives CDR1 MNHEY, CDR2 SMNVEV (reference sequence). This CDR3 has 15 amino acids. V was cut by 0 bases and J by 0 bases, with 9 bases left in between. The CDR3 sequence is CASSLSSLYSYEQYF. The CDR3 coding sequence is TGTGCCAGCAGTTTATCAAGTCTCTACTCCTACGAGCAGTACTTC.

The rearrangement joins TRBV10-3 to TRBJ2-3, with D perhaps TRBD2 (7 bases). The germline V and J ends were trimmed by 3 bases and 0 bases, with 13 bases remaining between them. This CDR3 is 16 amino acids long. CDR1 and CDR2 from the germline V gene are ENHRY and SYGVKD. The CDR3 DNA reads as TGTGCCATCAGTGATGGTGGGGGGGCTAGCACAGATACGCAGTATTTT. This encodes CAISDGGGASTDTQYF.

Only one count was recorded for this clone. Other DNA sequences of this sample code for an identical CDR3. The genes are TRBV27 and TRBJ1-5; weak D call: TRBD1 (6 bases). CDR1 MNHEY and CDR2 SMNVEV come from the germline V gene (reference sequence). The V end was cut by 6 bases, the J end by 7 bases, with 13 bases between. The CDR3 is 13 amino acids. Written as DNA, the CDR3 is TGTGCCAGCAGCCCCAGGGGCGGCCAGCCCCAGCATTTT. It codes for CASSPRGGQPQHF.

The rearrangement links TRBV18 to TRBJ2-3; no firm D call. From germline, CDR1 is KGHSH and CDR2 LQKENI. The V and J ends lost 6 bases and 0 bases respectively, with 7 bases between them. The CDR3 is 13 amino acids. The CDR3 nucleotides read TGTGCCAGCTCCCCAACTAGCACAGATACGCAGTATTTT. The encoded protein is CASSPTSTDTQYF.

This chain joins TRBV6-5 and TRBJ2-7; D gene ambiguous. The CDR3 runs 14 residues. Per germline, CDR1 MNHEY and CDR2 SVGAGI. V dropped 0 bases and J dropped 2 bases, with 8 bases sitting between them. The CDR3 coding sequence is TGTGCCAGCAGTTACTCGGCAGGAACCTACGAGCAGTACTTC. This codes for CASSYSAGTYEQYF.

Points on this clone: The identical CDR3 is also encoded by other nucleotide sequences in the sample. V gene TRBV29-1 combines with J gene TRBJ1-2; no clear D gene. V lost 3 bases, J lost 0 bases, and 5 bases lay in between. The CDR3 totals 12 residues. Germline CDR1 reads SQVTM; CDR2 reads ANQGSEA. CDR3 DNA: TGCAGCGTTGATAGCTCTAACTATGGCTACACCTTC. Amino acids: CSVDSSNYGYTF.

The CDR3 spells CASSYSPGQNYEQYF. The CDR3 coding sequence is TGTGCCAGCAGTTACTCACCGGGACAGAACTACGAGCAGTACTTC. The V and J genes are TRBV6-5 and TRBJ2-7; 7 bases are a match to TRBD1. The CDR3 totals 15 residues. From germline, CDR1 is MNHEY and CDR2 SVGAGI. V lost 0 bases, J lost 3 bases, and 5 bases stayed unmatched.

A note on this clone: This same CDR3 is encoded by further DNA sequences in the sample. CDR3 amino acids: CASSPQGNYGYTF. The CDR3 DNA sequence: TGTGCCAGCAGTCCGCAGGGGAACTATGGCTACACCTTC. The chain carries TRBV12-3 or TRBV12-4 and TRBJ1-2, with D possibly being TRBD1 (6 bases). V shed 5 bases and J shed 2 bases, with 9 bases lying between them. The CDR3 consists of 13 residues.

This sequence joins TRBV5-1 and TRBJ2-3; 8 nucleotides match TRBD2. Germline trimming cut 2 bases from V and 4 bases from J; bases unmatched to any gene: 3. Per the germline V gene, CDR1 is SGHRS and CDR2 is YFSETQ. This CDR3 has 14 residues. The CDR3 protein is CASSLLAEADTQYF. CDR3 in DNA: TGCGCCAGCAGCTTACTAGCGGAGGCAGATACGCAGTATTTT. Full variable domain (missing parts from reference TRBV5-1 and TRBJ2-3): KAGVTQTPRYLIKTRGQQVTLSCSPISGHRSVSWYQQTPGQGLQFLFEYFSETQRNKGNFPGRFSGRQFSNSRSEMNVSTLELGDSALYLCASSLLAEADTQYFGPGTRLTVL.

This clone was counted only a few times. The chain has TRBV5-1 and TRBJ2-1, with D perhaps TRBD2 (5 bases). CDR3 size: 16 residues. Germline lookup yields CDR1 SGHRS and CDR2 YFSETQ. Trimming took off 4 bases at V and 2 bases at J, with 16 bases between the two ends. The CDR3 nucleotides are TGCGCCAGCAGCGGGGATAGCGTTACCCCCTACAATGAGCAGTTCTTC. This translates into CASSGDSVTPYNEQFF.